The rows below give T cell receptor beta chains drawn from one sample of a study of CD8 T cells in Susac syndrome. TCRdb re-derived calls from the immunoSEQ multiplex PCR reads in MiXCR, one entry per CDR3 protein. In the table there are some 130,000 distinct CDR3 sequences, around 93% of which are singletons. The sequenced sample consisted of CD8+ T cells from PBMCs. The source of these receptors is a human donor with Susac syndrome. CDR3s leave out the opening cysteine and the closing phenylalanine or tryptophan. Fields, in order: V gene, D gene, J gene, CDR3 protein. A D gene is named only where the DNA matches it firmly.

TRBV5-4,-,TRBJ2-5,ASSYLDDLPGTQY
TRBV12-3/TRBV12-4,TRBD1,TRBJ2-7,ASSSTGGEQY
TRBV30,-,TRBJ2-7,AWREAGTEYEQY
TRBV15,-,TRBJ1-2,ATSRDQGSSGYT
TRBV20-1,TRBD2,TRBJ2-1,SARGAGGPGEQF
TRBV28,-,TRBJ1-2,ASSSGRQLGLDGYT
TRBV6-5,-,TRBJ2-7,ATMAGSDEQY
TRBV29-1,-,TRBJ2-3,SVGALGWGARTDTQY
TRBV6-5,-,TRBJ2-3,ASSYLSRIGSDTQY
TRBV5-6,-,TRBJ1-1,ASSLLSLEAF
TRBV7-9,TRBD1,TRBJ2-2,ASSSTRTGERTGELF
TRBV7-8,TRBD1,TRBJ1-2,ASSLEFSLAGGFYGYT
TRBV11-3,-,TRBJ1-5,ASSFRMPQH
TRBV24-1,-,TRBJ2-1,ATSDRQVLEQF
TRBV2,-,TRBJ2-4,ASIGVNIQY
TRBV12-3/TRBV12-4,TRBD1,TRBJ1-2,ASSLIFRTGGEWGYT
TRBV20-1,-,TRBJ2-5,SARDVPRQPLQETQY
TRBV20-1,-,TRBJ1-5,SARDLGAGARLDQPQH
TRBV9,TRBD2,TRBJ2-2,ASSVPGTSENTGELF
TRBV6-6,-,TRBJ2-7,ASSSPDRSYEQY
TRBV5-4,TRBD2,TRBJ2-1,ASSPPGLAGPNNEQF
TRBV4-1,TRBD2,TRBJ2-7,ASSQVTSGRRY
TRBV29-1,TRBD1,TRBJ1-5,SVWTGANQPQH
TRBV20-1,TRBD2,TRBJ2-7,SAYVTSGSYEQY
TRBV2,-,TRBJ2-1,ASSESVENRYNEQF
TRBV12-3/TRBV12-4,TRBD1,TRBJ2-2,ASPDPTGKAGELF
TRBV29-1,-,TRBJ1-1,SVVPVEAF
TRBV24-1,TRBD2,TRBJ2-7,ATSGTSGYEQY
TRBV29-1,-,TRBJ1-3,SVQTSSGNTIY
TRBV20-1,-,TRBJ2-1,SARDKDLPYNEQF
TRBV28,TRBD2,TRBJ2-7,AAGRGGYFYEQY
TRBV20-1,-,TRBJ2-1,SASWRALDNEQF
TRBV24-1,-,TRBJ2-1,ATGNGVANEQF
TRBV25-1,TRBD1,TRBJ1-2,ASSAGTGGYGYT
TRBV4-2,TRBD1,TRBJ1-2,ASSQSGTGYGYT
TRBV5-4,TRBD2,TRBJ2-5,ASSFHPSGKETQY
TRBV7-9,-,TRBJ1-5,ASSQGGTGQPQH
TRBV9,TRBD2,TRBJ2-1,ASTPSGANNEQF
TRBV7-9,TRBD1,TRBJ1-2,ASSLDRDKGYT
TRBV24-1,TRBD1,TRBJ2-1,ATSEGQDEYNEQF